What follows are 5 T cell receptor beta chains derived from one specimen sequenced in a study of response to subunit inactivated influenza vaccine. TCRdb re-derived calls from the RT-PCR reads in MiXCR, one entry per CDR3 protein. The sample yields roughly 700,000 distinct CDR3 sequences, around 13% seen once. Material: PBMCs from blood, obtained 14 to 15 days before vaccination. These receptors were collected from a man aged 50 or older who received an inactivated influenza vaccine.

The chain recombines TRBV20-1 with TRBJ2-3, with 13 nucleotides matching TRBD2. V gave up 6 bases and J gave up 2 bases; unmatched junction bases: 5. The length of the CDR3 is 15 residues. CDR1 DFQATT and CDR2 SNEGSKA come from the germline V gene (reference sequence). The CDR3 DNA reads TGCAGTGCCCGGACTAGCGGGAGTATCACAGATACGCAGTATTTT. It translates to CSARTSGSITDTQYF.

The chain carries TRBV20-1 and TRBJ2-1; D unresolved. Germline V gives CDR1 DFQATT, CDR2 SNEGSKA (reference sequence). CDR3 length equals 12 residues. The V gene lost 0 bases and the J gene lost 10 bases, with 10 bases spanning the gap. DNA for the CDR3: TGCAGTGCTAGAGAACCCTCCCGCGAGCAGTTCTTC. This sequence encodes CSAREPSREQFF.

This clonotype has just a few counts. V is TRBV4-3 and J is TRBJ2-7, with D unclear. Trimming removed 0 bases at V and 1 base at J, with 13 bases between. Per the germline V gene, CDR1 is LGHNA and CDR2 is YSLEER. The CDR3 is 16 residues long. In DNA form, the CDR3 reads TGCGCCAGCAGCCAAGAGTACACGCTTGGTTCCTACGAGCAGTACTTC. This codes for CASSQEYTLGSYEQYF.

The table lists this clonotype with many counts. The gene calls are TRBV7-2 and TRBJ2-1; TRBD2 might be the D (6 bases). The germline V gene has CDR1 SGHTA and CDR2 FQGNSA. The V and J ends lost 5 bases and 10 bases respectively, with 15 bases between them. The CDR3 extends over 13 amino acids. The CDR3 sequence is CASSRVPREEQFF. Written as DNA, the CDR3 is TGTGCCAGCAGCCGCGTTCCCCGGGAGGAGCAGTTCTTC.

This clonotype was observed a few times. V usage is TRBV28 and J usage is TRBJ2-7; 8 nucleotides line up with TRBD1. After removal of 3 bases from V and 6 bases from J, the junction contained 16 bases not matched to a gene. The CDR3 consists of 17 residues. Germline V gives CDR1 MDHEN, CDR2 SYDVKM. In DNA, the CDR3 is TGTGCCAGCAGTTTCCAAACCAGGGGGCTGGGGAGCCGCGAGCAGTACTTC. The encoded protein is CASSFQTRGLGSREQYF.